Presented here are 8 T cell receptor beta chains from one specimen sequenced in a study of blood T cells in healthy people across ages (dated by TCRdb to between 2014 and 2017). The library was prepared using 5' RACE. TCRdb lists the instrument as Illumina HiSeq 2500. The second PCR ran for about 6 to 12 cycles and used a J-beta primer mix along with a sample-barcoded 5' primer. TCRdb redid the processing of the public reads, applying fastp at Q25 and MiXCR, and retained in-frame beta chains. Rows are combined by CDR3 protein, so each entry shows the most common genes and DNA. For this sample there are 550,000 to 750,000 distinct CDR3 sequences; around 21% appear just once. The ten largest clones capture 3.5% to 4% of the sample. The material sequenced was blood. All receptors derive from a man in his 70s in good health.

This clonotype was counted a few times. CDR3 nucleotide sequence: TGTGCCTGGAGAAGAGACACTGAAGCTTTCTTT. Translating gives CAWRRDTEAFF. V gene TRBV30 combines with J gene TRBJ1-1; no reliable D call. The CDR3 length is 11 residues. Trimming removed 3 bases at V and 3 bases at J, with 5 bases between. The V gene's germline CDR1 is GTSNPN and CDR2 SVGIG (reference sequence).

This clonotype showed up many times. The chain couples TRBV11-2 to TRBJ2-5, with D perhaps being TRBD1 or TRBD2 (6 bases each). Germline CDR1 reads SGHAT; CDR2 reads FQNNGV. There are 15 residues in the CDR3. Trimming shortened V by 7 bases and J by 5 bases, and 20 bases separated the two germline ends. The CDR3: CASTRAGDRRETQYF. CDR3 DNA sequence: TGTGCCAGCACCCGAGCGGGTGACAGGAGGGAGACCCAGTACTTC.

This chain uses TRBV5-1 with TRBJ2-3; D gene unclear. Trimming removed 4 bases from V and 4 bases from J, with 19 bases in between. Germline V CDR1 and CDR2: SGHRS, YFSETQ. The CDR3 spans 16 residues. CDR3: CASSGALGRRPDTQYF. CDR3 DNA: TGCGCCAGCAGCGGAGCCCTTGGACGGCGACCAGATACGCAGTATTTT.

V gene TRBV2 combines with J gene TRBJ2-3; 9 nucleotides match TRBD2. The germline V gene encodes CDR1 SNHLY and CDR2 FYNNEI. V was pared by 2 bases and J by 1 base, with 4 bases of the junction left unmatched. The CDR3 loop spans 16 amino acids. CDR3 DNA: TGTGCCAGCAGTGAAAGGGTAGCGGGAGGCACAGATACGCAGTATTTT. Translating gives CASSERVAGGTDTQYF.

A remark on this clonotype: This may be a read error: a much more frequent sequence differs by one nucleotide. This sequence joins TRBV5-1 and TRBJ2-5; D not certain. Germline CDR1 is SGHRS and CDR2 is YFSETQ. The V end lost 1 base, the J end lost 0 bases, and 7 bases lay between the germline ends. The CDR3 sequence is 14 residues long. For the CDR3, the DNA is TGCGCCAGCAGCTTGAGTACGTACCAAGAGACCCAGTACTTC. Amino acids: CASSLSTYQETQYF.

At least ten counts were recorded for this clonotype. This chain links TRBV4-1 with TRBJ1-4; the match to TRBD1 covers 8 bases. Germline CDR1 reads MGHRA; CDR2 reads YSYEKL. The CDR3 is 16 residues long. V was pared by 1 base and J by 8 bases, with 9 bases of the junction left unmatched. The CDR3: CASSQGQQGVGEKLFF. The DNA of the CDR3 is TGCGCCAGCAGCCAAGGGCAACAGGGGGTCGGAGAAAAACTGTTTTTT.

This clonotype was observed at least ten times. Here the CDR3 reads CASSDRPFGEQYF. CDR3 coding DNA: TGTGCCAGTTCCGACCGTCCCTTTGGCGAGCAGTACTTC. The genes are TRBV6-2 or TRBV6-3 and TRBJ2-7; D call uncertain. Germline values: CDR1 MNHEY, CDR2 SVGEGT. The CDR3 spans 13 residues. Trimming stripped 9 bases from V and 6 bases from J, with 18 bases between.

The chain carries TRBV3-1 and TRBJ2-2; TRBD2 agrees at 11 bases. The J segment lost 10 bases and the V segment lost 3 bases, leaving 10 bases of the junction unmatched. Germline V gene sequence: CDR1 LGHDT, CDR2 YNNKEL (reference sequence). CDR3 length: 16 amino acids. The CDR3 DNA reads as TGTGCCAGCAGCCATCCCGGGACTAGCGGTTCTTTGGAGCTGTTTTTT. Protein sequence: CASSHPGTSGSLELFF.